These T cell receptor beta chains were read from a single sample in a study of patients and donors after allogeneic stem cell transplantation. TCRdb redid the calling of the RT-PCR reads with MiXCR, one entry per CDR3 protein. Of approximately 200,000 distinct CDR3 sequences listed, around two fifths were seen once; the top ten hold 33%. Sequencing was carried out using blood, either unsorted or a sorted T cell fraction (not recorded which). Source of these receptors: a human donor who was either an allogeneic HSCT recipient or a stem cell or donor lymphocyte infusion donor (not recorded which). It is not recorded whose cells these are; they may come from a transplant donor. Both conserved end residues are part of each CDR3. Fields, in order: V gene, J gene, clone size, D gene, CDR3 DNA, CDR3 protein. A D gene is named only where the DNA matches it firmly. Part of the rows lack a size; the others show once, few, many or a class for expanded clones.

V gene: TRBV6-6
J gene: TRBJ1-1
clone size: few
D gene: TRBD1
CDR3 DNA: TGTGCCAGCAGTTACTCCGGGACAGGGGAAGCTTTCTTT
CDR3 protein: CASSYSGTGEAFF

V gene: TRBV25-1
J gene: TRBJ1-1
clone size: -
D gene: TRBD1
CDR3 DNA: TGTGCCAGCAGTACCCCGACAGGGACGAACACTGAAGCTTTCTTT
CDR3 protein: CASSTPTGTNTEAFF

V gene: TRBV3-1
J gene: TRBJ2-7
clone size: few
D gene: -
CDR3 DNA: TGTGCCAGCAGCGTCGGGGACTACGAGCAGTACTTC
CDR3 protein: CASSVGDYEQYF

V gene: TRBV2
J gene: TRBJ1-1
clone size: few
D gene: -
CDR3 DNA: TGTGCCAGCAGTGAAACGGGAGTGAGCACTGAAGCTTTCTTT
CDR3 protein: CASSETGVSTEAFF

V gene: TRBV25-1
J gene: TRBJ2-1
clone size: -
D gene: TRBD2
CDR3 DNA: TGTGCCAGCAGTGATTACGGGCGGGAGGGCGAAAGGAATGAGCAGTTCTTC
CDR3 protein: CASSDYGREGERNEQFF

V gene: TRBV10-3
J gene: TRBJ1-3
clone size: -
D gene: -
CDR3 DNA: TGTGCCATCAGTGAGTCGCAGGGAAGAAACACCATATATTTT
CDR3 protein: CAISESQGRNTIYF

V gene: TRBV29-1
J gene: TRBJ2-1
clone size: few
D gene: -
CDR3 DNA: TGCAGCGTCCAGCGACCTTACAATGAGCAGTTCTTC
CDR3 protein: CSVQRPYNEQFF

V gene: TRBV20-1
J gene: TRBJ2-7
clone size: few
D gene: -
CDR3 DNA: TGCAGTGCTAGATCTTGGTCTGGCGGGATCTACGAGCAGTACTTC
CDR3 protein: CSARSWSGGIYEQYF

V gene: TRBV6-5
J gene: TRBJ2-2
clone size: few
D gene: -
CDR3 DNA: TGTGCCAGCGGGCTTGGAGGAGTCACCGGGGAGCTGTTTTTT
CDR3 protein: CASGLGGVTGELFF

V gene: TRBV28
J gene: TRBJ1-5
clone size: few
D gene: -
CDR3 DNA: TGTGCCAGCAGTTCGGCAGGCCTTCGTCAGCCCCAGCATTTT
CDR3 protein: CASSSAGLRQPQHF

V gene: TRBV5-1
J gene: TRBJ1-5
clone size: -
D gene: -
CDR3 DNA: TGCGCCAGCAGCTCAACCCCGGACAACCAAGATCAGCCCCAGCATTTT
CDR3 protein: CASSSTPDNQDQPQHF

V gene: TRBV7-9
J gene: TRBJ1-1
clone size: many
D gene: -
CDR3 DNA: TGTGCCAGCAGCCTCGGACCGGACACTGAAGCTTTCTTT
CDR3 protein: CASSLGPDTEAFF

V gene: TRBV12-3/TRBV12-4
J gene: TRBJ1-2
clone size: few
D gene: -
CDR3 DNA: TGTGCCAGCAGTTTGAGCTCCTATGGCTACACCTTC
CDR3 protein: CASSLSSYGYTF

V gene: TRBV9
J gene: TRBJ2-5
clone size: few
D gene: -
CDR3 DNA: TGTGCCAGCAGCGTAAGGGAAGAGACCCAGTACTTC
CDR3 protein: CASSVREETQYF

V gene: TRBV6-5
J gene: TRBJ2-7
clone size: -
D gene: -
CDR3 DNA: TGTGCCAGCAGTTACCTAAGCGGACTGGGTGACGAGCAGTACTTC
CDR3 protein: CASSYLSGLGDEQYF

V gene: TRBV28
J gene: TRBJ2-1
clone size: -
D gene: -
CDR3 DNA: TGTGCCAGCAGACGCAGGAGCAATGAGCAGTTCTTC
CDR3 protein: CASRRRSNEQFF

V gene: TRBV2
J gene: TRBJ1-4
clone size: -
D gene: -
CDR3 DNA: TGTGCCAGCAGTGGGCAGTCCGGATTTAATGAAAAACTGTTTTTT
CDR3 protein: CASSGQSGFNEKLFF

V gene: TRBV6-6
J gene: TRBJ2-5
clone size: few
D gene: TRBD2
CDR3 DNA: TGTGCCAGCAGTCCCCCGGGAGGAGAGACCCAGTACTTC
CDR3 protein: CASSPPGGETQYF